A selection of T cell receptor beta chains follows, all from one sample in a study of blood T cell repertoires in COVID-19. Using immunoSEQ multiplex PCR, the repertoire was profiled, and TCRdb retains in-frame clones only, with some absent. This sample has under 300,000 clones; about 81% occur once, and the top ten carry about an eighth. Sample: peripheral blood. Every receptor here comes from a woman aged 55-70 years with active or convalescent COVID-19. Each CDR3 is given with its conserved first and last residue. The D gene is left open where the match is weak. Not all rows give a size; the values are once, few, many and, for expanded clones, a class.

size,V,J,D,DNA,CDR3
.,TRBV19,TRBJ1-2,.,TGTGCCAGTAGTATGGCCCTCATTCACCCGACAGCCAACTATGGCTACACCTTC,CASSMALIHPTANYGYTF
.,TRBV5-4,TRBJ2-5,TRBD1,TGTGCCAGCAGCTTGGGGGACAGGGGCCTCGAGGAGACCCAGTACTTC,CASSLGDRGLEETQYF
.,TRBV6-5,TRBJ1-2,.,TGTGCCTTGGCGAAGGGGGCTAACTATGGCTACACCTTC,CALAKGANYGYTF
.,TRBV10-2,TRBJ2-7,.,TGCGCCAGCAGTGAGTCTTCCCCCGCTAGCGCCTACGAGCAGTACTTC,CASSESSPASAYEQYF
.,TRBV6-5,TRBJ1-1,.,TGTGCCAGCAGTTACTCGAGCTTCGACAGATACACTGAAGCTTTCTTT,CASSYSSFDRYTEAFF
few,TRBV14,TRBJ2-5,TRBD1,TGTGCCAGCAGCCGGAATACAGGGGGCGGAGAGACCCAGTACTTC,CASSRNTGGGETQYF
few,TRBV3-1/TRBV3-2,TRBJ1-3,TRBD1,TGTGCCAGCAGCCGGGGACAGGGGACTCGACCCGGAAACACCATATATTTT,CASSRGQGTRPGNTIYF
.,TRBV5-8,TRBJ2-3,TRBD1,TGTGCCAGCAGCTTTGGCCCCGGGACAGGGAGGGCAGATACGCAGTATTTT,CASSFGPGTGRADTQYF
.,TRBV9,TRBJ2-7,.,TGTGCCAGCAGCGATAACAGGGTTCCCTACGAGCAGTACTTC,CASSDNRVPYEQYF
once,TRBV7-2,TRBJ1-6,.,TGTGCCAGCAGCTTAGGTCCAGGGAATTCACCCCTCCACTTT,CASSLGPGNSPLHF
.,TRBV10-3,TRBJ2-2,TRBD2,TGTGCCACTAGCGGGGCGAACACCGGGGAGCTGTTTTTT,CATSGANTGELFF